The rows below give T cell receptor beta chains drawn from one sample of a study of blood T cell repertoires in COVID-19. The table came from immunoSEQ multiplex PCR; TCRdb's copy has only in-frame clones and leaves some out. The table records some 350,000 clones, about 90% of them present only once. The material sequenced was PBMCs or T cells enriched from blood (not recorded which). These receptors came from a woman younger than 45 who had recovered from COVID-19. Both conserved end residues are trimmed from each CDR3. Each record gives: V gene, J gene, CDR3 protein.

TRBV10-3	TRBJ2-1	AISSDSVDEQF
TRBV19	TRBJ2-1	ASIAAGAYNEQF
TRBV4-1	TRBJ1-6	ASSPLLRMALH
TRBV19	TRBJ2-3	ASSMRYWDTQY
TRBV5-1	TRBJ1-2	ASSYGDVVDGYT
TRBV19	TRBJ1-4	ASSGDRGIEKLF
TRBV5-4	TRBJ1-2	ASSSPRGYT
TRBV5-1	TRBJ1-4	ASSFTGEEKLF
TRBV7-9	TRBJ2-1	ASSRRDLRGVYNEQF
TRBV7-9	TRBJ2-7	ASSPPGGSGYEQY
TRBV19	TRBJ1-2	ASNPGGAGGYT
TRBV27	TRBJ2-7	ASRKGVYPYEQY
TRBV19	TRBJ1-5	ASSIFSMGNQPQH
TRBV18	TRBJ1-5	ASSQAGQGKGNQPQH
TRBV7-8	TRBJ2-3	ASSLEPQADTQY
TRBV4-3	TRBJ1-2	ASSPRQGANYGYT
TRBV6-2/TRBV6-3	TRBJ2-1	ASSYLSTSAEQF
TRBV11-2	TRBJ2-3	ASRRGGGTDTQY
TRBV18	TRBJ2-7	ASSPRTDAYEQY
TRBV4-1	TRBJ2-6	ASSQDALDRLSSGANVLT
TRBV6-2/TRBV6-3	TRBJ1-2	ASSAGRVYGYT
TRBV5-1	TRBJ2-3	ASSLESGASTDTQY
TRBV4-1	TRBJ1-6	ASSQGWGQGDNSPLH
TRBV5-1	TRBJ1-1	ASRATGEAF
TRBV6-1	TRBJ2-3	ASSEGTSGYTQY
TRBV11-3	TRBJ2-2	ASSSRGWGTGELF